Below, 10 T cell receptor beta chains from the same sample are listed, as sequenced in a study of T cells after yellow fever vaccination. One entry per CDR3 protein, called by TCRdb with MiXCR from the 5' RACE reads. The repertoire has about 73,000 distinct CDR3 sequences, 7.7% of them found once; the top ten carry roughly two fifths. Sample: CD8+ T cells sorted from PBMCs, taken on the day of the yellow fever booster vaccination. Receptors originate from a man aged 30 to 45 who received the YFV17D yellow fever vaccine.

The sample holds many counts of this clonotype. The J gene is TRBJ2-7, the V gene TRBV27; TRBD2 is a possible D gene (5 bases). The CDR3 is 16 amino acids. Trimming left V 0 bases short and J 3 bases short, with 15 bases between. Germline V gives CDR1 MNHEY, CDR2 SMNVEV (reference sequence). The CDR3 sequence: CASSLSGGQAVYEQYF. The CDR3, as DNA: TGTGCCAGCAGTTTATCGGGCGGGCAAGCCGTCTACGAGCAGTACTTC.

This clonotype has ten or more counts. The chain has TRBV5-5 and TRBJ2-7, with D unresolved. Germline values: CDR1 SGHKS, CDR2 YYEKEE (reference sequence). The germline V and J ends were trimmed by 4 bases and 3 bases, with 11 bases remaining between them. This CDR3 is 13 amino acids long. CDR3 loop: CASSGTSHYEQYF. DNA for the CDR3: TGTGCCAGCAGCGGCACTTCCCACTACGAGCAGTACTTC.

This clonotype has a handful of counts. CDR3 loop: CASRTLADNEQFF. The DNA for the CDR3 is TGTGCCAGCAGGACACTAGCGGACAATGAGCAGTTCTTC. V gene TRBV7-9 combines with J gene TRBJ2-1; 8 nucleotides match TRBD2. The V and J ends lost 6 bases and 5 bases, in that order; junction bases with no gene match: 3. This CDR3 is built from 13 residues. CDR1 is SEHNR and CDR2 is FQNEAQ in the germline V gene (reference sequence).

The CDR3 spells CSAWEETQYF. The DNA for the CDR3 is TGCAGTGCTTGGGAAGAGACCCAGTACTTC. J is TRBJ2-5 and V is TRBV20-1; no clear D. CDR1 DFQATT and CDR2 SNEGSKA come from the germline V gene (reference sequence). This CDR3 has 10 residues. V shed 5 bases and J shed 3 bases, with 4 bases lying between them.

The rearrangement joins TRBV4-2 to TRBJ2-1, with 14 nucleotides matching TRBD2. Germline loops: CDR1 LGHNA, CDR2 YNFKEQ. Trimming took 4 bases from V and 8 from J; bases not matched to a gene: 4. The CDR3 is 15 residues long. CDR3 sequence reads: CASSRLAGGPHEQFF. CDR3 coding DNA: TGTGCCAGCAGCCGACTAGCGGGAGGGCCCCATGAGCAGTTCTTC.

This clonotype was detected ten times or more. The CDR3 spells CASSDNLWTGTYGYTF. DNA for the CDR3: TGTGCCAGCAGTGACAACCTTTGGACAGGCACCTATGGCTACACCTTC. The chain is built from TRBV6-1 and TRBJ1-2; the match to TRBD1 covers 7 bases. Looked up from germline, CDR1 is MNHNS and CDR2 is SASEGT. The J segment lost 4 bases and the V segment lost 3 bases, leaving 11 bases of the junction unmatched. This CDR3 comprises 16 residues.

This chain links TRBV7-9 with TRBJ2-7, with 8 bases aligning to TRBD1. The CDR3 extends over 12 amino acids. V trimming: 11 bases; J trimming: 6 bases; junction bases outside the gene matches: 9. Germline V gives CDR1 SEHNR, CDR2 FQNEAQ (reference sequence). CDR3 nucleotide sequence: TGTGCCGGGCGGGACAGGAGTTCCGAGCAGTACTTC. It yields the protein CAGRDRSSEQYF.

In regard to this clonotype: One junction end does not reproduce the germline sequence, and a read error may be involved. This chain joins TRBV5-4 and TRBJ2-1; 8 bases are a match to TRBD2. This CDR3 is built from 14 residues. CDR1 and CDR2 from the germline V gene are SGHNT and YYREEE (reference sequence). The DNA for the CDR3 is TGTGCCAGCAGTCGTCCGGGACTAGTGCATGAGCAGTTCTTT. It translates to CASSRPGLVHEQFF.

The sample holds a few counts of this clonotype. This chain links TRBV5-6 with TRBJ2-7; 12 bases are a match to TRBD1. Germline V lookup: CDR1 SGHDT, CDR2 YYEEEE. J gave up 7 bases and V 4 bases, and 9 bases lay outside the gene matches. The CDR3 is made up of 15 amino acids. The CDR3 DNA reads TGTGCCAGCAGCGCTCCGGGACAGGGGGCTTGGGAGCAGTACTTC. The encoded protein is CASSAPGQGAWEQYF.

This clonotype turned up a few times. V is TRBV9 and J is TRBJ2-2; D is ambiguous. Germline V gene lookup returns CDR1 SGDLS and CDR2 YYNGEE. CDR3 length equals 14 residues. V lost 4 bases and J lost 3, with 10 bases in between. CDR3 sequence reads: CASSLVIDTGELFF. The DNA for the CDR3 is TGTGCCAGCAGCCTGGTCATAGACACCGGGGAGCTGTTTTTT.